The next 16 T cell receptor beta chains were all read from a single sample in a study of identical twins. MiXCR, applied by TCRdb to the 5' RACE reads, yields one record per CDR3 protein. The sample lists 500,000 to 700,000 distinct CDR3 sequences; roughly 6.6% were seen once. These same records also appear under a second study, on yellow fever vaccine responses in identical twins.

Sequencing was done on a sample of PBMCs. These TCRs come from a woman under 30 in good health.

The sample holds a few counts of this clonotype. In DNA, the CDR3 is TGTGCCAGCAGGCGGGAGGTGGGCTACGAGCAGTACTTC. It translates to CASRREVGYEQYF. This chain joins TRBV6-6 and TRBJ2-7; TRBD2 matches at 8 bases. The CDR3 has 13 residues. The V gene end was trimmed by 6 bases and the J gene end by 3 bases; junction bases not matched to a gene: 4. Per the germline V gene, CDR1 is MNHNY and CDR2 is SVGAGI (reference sequence).

CDR3 in DNA: TGTGCCAGCAGCGAACCGGACACCCGCGGGGGCACCGGGGAGCTGTTTTTT. Residues: CASSEPDTRGGTGELFF. The V call is TRBV2, the J call TRBJ2-2, with 7 bases fitting TRBD2. This CDR3 spans 17 amino acids. Trimming took 6 bases from V and 4 from J; bases not matched to a gene: 14. Per the germline V gene, CDR1 is SNHLY and CDR2 is FYNNEI.

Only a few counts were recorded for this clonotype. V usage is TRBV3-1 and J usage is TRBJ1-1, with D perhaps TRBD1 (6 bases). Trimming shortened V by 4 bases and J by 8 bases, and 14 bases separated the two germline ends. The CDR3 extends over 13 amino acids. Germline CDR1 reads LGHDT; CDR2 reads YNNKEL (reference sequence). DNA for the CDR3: TGTGCCAGCAGCCTAAGGGGGAAGAACGAAGCTTTCTTT. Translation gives CASSLRGKNEAFF.

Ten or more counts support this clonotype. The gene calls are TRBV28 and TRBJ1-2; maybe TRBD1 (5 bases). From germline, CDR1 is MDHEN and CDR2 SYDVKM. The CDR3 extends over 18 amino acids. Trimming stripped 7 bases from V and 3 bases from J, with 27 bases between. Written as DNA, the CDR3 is TGTGCCAGCACCCAAACATTATTCGGGGGGTCATGGGACTATGGCTACACCTTC. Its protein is CASTQTLFGGSWDYGYTF.

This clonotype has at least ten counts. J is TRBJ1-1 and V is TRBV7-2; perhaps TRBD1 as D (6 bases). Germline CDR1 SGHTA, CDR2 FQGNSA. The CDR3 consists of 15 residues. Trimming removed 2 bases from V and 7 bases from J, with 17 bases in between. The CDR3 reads CASSLRDGDRSEAFF. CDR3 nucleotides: TGTGCCAGCAGCTTAAGGGATGGAGACAGGAGTGAAGCTTTCTTT.

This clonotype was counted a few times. CDR3 amino acids: CASSSFMNTEAFF. The CDR3 DNA sequence: TGTGCCAGCAGCTCGTTTATGAACACTGAAGCTTTCTTT. The chain recombines TRBV6-6 with TRBJ1-1; D is undetermined. V lost 6 bases to trimming and J lost 0 bases, with 8 bases between them. Germline CDR1 MNHNY, CDR2 SVGAGI (reference sequence). The CDR3 consists of 13 residues.

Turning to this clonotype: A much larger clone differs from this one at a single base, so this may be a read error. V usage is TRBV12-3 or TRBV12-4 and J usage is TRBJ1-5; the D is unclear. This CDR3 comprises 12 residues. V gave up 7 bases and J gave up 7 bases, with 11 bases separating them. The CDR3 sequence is CASTRYKQPQHF. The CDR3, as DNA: TGTGCCAGCACCCGATACAAACAGCCCCAGCATTTT.

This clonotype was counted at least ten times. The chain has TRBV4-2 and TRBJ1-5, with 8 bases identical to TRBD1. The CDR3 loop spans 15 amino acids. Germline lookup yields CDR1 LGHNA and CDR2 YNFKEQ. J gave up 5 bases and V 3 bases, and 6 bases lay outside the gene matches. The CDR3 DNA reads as TGTGCCAGCAGCCAGGAAGACAGGGGTTATCAGCCCCAGCATTTT. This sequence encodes CASSQEDRGYQPQHF.

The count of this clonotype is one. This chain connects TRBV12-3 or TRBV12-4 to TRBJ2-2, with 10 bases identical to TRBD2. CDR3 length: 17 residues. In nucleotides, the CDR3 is TGTACCTTCAGTCCGACCCATCTAGCGGGGGTCACCGGGGAGCTGTTTTTT. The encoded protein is CTFSPTHLAGVTGELFF.

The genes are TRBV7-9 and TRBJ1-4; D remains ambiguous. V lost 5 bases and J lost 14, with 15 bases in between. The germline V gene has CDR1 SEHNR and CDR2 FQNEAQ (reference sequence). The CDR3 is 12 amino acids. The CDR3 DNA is TGTGCCAGCAGCCATTACCAGGAGAGGCTGTTTTTT. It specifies CASSHYQERLFF.

CDR3 protein: CSARPTSGRAGETQYF. DNA for the CDR3: TGCAGTGCTAGACCCACTAGCGGGAGGGCCGGGGAGACCCAGTACTTC. The J gene is TRBJ2-5, the V gene TRBV20-1; TRBD2 agrees at 13 bases. This CDR3 region has 16 residues. Germline V lookup: CDR1 DFQATT, CDR2 SNEGSKA (reference sequence). Trimming cost V 2 bases and J 5 bases; bases outside gene matches: 8.

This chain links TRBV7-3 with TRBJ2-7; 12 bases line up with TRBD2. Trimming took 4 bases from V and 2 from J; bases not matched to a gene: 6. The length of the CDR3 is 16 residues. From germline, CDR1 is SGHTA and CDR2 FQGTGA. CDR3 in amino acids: CASSSGGTSGPYEQYF. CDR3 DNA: TGTGCCAGCAGCTCAGGTGGGACTAGCGGGCCCTACGAGCAGTACTTC.

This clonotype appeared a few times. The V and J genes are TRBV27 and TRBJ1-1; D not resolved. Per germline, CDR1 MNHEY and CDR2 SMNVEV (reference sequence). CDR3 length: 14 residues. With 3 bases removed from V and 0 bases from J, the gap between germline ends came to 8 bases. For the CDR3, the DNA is TGTGCCAGCAGTTTTGGGGTAGTGAACACTGAAGCTTTCTTT. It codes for CASSFGVVNTEAFF.

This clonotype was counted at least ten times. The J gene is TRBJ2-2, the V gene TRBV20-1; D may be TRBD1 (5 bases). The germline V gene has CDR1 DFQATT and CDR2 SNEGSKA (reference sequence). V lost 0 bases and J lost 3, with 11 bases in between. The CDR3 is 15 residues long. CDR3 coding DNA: TGCAGTGCTAGAGATCAGGGATCGGACACCGGGGAGCTGTTTTTT. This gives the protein CSARDQGSDTGELFF.

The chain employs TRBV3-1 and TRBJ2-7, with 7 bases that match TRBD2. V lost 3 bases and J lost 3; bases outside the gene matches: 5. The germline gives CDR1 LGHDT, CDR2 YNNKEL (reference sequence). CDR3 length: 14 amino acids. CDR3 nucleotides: TGTGCCAGCAGCCACCGCGGGGGAAGCTACGAGCAGTACTTC. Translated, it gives CASSHRGGSYEQYF.

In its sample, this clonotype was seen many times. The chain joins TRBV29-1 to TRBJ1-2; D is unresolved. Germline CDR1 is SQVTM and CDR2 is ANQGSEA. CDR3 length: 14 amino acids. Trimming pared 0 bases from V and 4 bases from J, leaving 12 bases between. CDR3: CSVEDNPGSYGYTF. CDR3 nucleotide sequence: TGCAGCGTTGAAGATAATCCAGGAAGCTATGGCTACACCTTC.